This section outlines one T cell receptor beta chain sequence together with its context. What it binds is not known. The PCR ran on 60 Vbeta and 13 Jbeta primers. Some clones are missing from TCRdb's copy, which holds only in-frame ones; the method was immunoSEQ multiplex PCR. This listing includes about 200,000 clones. This entry belongs to a study of cytomegalovirus exposure and HLA in healthy donors. Overall study context: A prior study identified some 100 million unique TCR beta sequences from about 179 million T cells. General observations from the study: There were under 200 TCR beta chains listed as cytomegalovirus-associated. An apparent linkage of common viral pathogens to several of the most significant clusters emerged in a later analysis. In a later analysis, TCR beta V- and J-gene trimming showed a link to a missense DCLRE1C variant.

V was trimmed by 1 base and J by 8 bases, leaving 15 bases between them. CDR3 length: 15 amino acids. Germline V gene lookup returns CDR1 PRHDT and CDR2 FYEKMQ (reference sequence). The chain is built from TRBV13 and TRBJ2-1; TRBD1 might be the D (6 bases). Material: PBMCs. This TCR was recovered from a girl aged 2-9 years in good health and CMV-seropositive. The CDR3 nucleotides are TGTGCCAGCAGCTTAGCCCTAACAGGGAGCGATGAGCAGTTCTTC. It encodes CASSLALTGSDEQFF.